The sequence of this T cell receptor beta chain was determined in a study of cytomegalovirus exposure and HLA in healthy donors. Study-level findings and limits: Later analysis identified a missense DCLRE1C variant that was linked to TCR beta V- and J-gene trimming. Common viral pathogens were later found to be apparently linked to several of the most significant clusters. Evidence from a later analysis indicated that most CMV-associated TCR beta chains looked HLA-restricted. The authors later found HLA-associated TCR beta chains more clonally expanded than equally common others.

The junction had 9 bases not matched to a gene; V was cut back by 3 bases and J by 11 bases. CDR3 length equals 14 residues. The V gene's germline CDR1 is WNHNN and CDR2 SYGVQD (reference sequence). Concerning this clone itself: What it binds is not known.

PCR employed 60 Vbeta and 13 Jbeta primers. TCRdb's copy holds only in-frame clones and misses some; the assay was immunoSEQ multiplex PCR. Of 170,000 or so clones listed, about four fifths are singletons. This sequence originates from a girl aged 5-17 years in good health and CMV-seropositive. V and J are TRBV10-1 and TRBJ2-1, with TRBD2 identical over 8 bases. The sequenced sample was PBMCs. Here the CDR3 DNA reads TGCGCCAGCAGTGAACAGCGGGGGTTCGAAAAGCAGTTCTTC. Translated: CASSEQRGFEKQFF.